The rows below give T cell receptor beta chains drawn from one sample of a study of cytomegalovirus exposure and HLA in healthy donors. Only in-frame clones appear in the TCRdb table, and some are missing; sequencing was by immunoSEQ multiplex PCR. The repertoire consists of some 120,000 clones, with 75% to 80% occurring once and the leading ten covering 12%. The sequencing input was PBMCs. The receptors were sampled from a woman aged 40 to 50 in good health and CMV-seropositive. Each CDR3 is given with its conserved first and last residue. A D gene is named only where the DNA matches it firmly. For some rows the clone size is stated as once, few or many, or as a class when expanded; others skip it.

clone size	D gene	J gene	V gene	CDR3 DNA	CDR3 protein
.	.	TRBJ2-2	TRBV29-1	TGCAGCGTTGCGAGTCCCGGGGAGCTGTTTTTT	CSVASPGELFF
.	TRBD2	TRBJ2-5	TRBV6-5	TGTGCCAGCAGTTCGAGGGGGCGGGGGGGCCAAGAGACCCAGTACTTC	CASSSRGRGGQETQYF
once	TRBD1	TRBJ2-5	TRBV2	TGTGCCAGCAGCCTGGGAGGGACAGGGAGGAGAGAGACCCAGTACTTC	CASSLGGTGRRETQYF
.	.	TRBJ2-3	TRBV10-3	TGTGCCATCAGTGATGGGTCCGTGGGCGATACGCAGTATTTT	CAISDGSVGDTQYF
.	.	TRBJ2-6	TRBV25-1	TGTGCCAGCAGTGAACGCCAGGGCTCCGGGGCCAACGTCCTGACTTTC	CASSERQGSGANVLTF
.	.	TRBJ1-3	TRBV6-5	TGTGCCAGCAGTTCAGGACAGTTGAGCTCTGGAAACACCATATATTTT	CASSSGQLSSGNTIYF
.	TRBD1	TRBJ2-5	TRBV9	TGTGCCAGCAGCACCAGGACAGGGGGAGTAGAGACCCAGTACTTC	CASSTRTGGVETQYF
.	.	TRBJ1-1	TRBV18	TGTGCCAGCTCCTTCACAGGGACGAACACTGAAGCTTTCTTT	CASSFTGTNTEAFF
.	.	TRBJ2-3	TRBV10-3	TGTGCCATCTCGAACCTGGACAGTAGCACAGATACGCAGTATTTT	CAISNLDSSTDTQYF
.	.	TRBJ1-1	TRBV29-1	TGCAGCGTTGGAGTATTTGAGAACACTGAAGCTTTCTTT	CSVGVFENTEAFF